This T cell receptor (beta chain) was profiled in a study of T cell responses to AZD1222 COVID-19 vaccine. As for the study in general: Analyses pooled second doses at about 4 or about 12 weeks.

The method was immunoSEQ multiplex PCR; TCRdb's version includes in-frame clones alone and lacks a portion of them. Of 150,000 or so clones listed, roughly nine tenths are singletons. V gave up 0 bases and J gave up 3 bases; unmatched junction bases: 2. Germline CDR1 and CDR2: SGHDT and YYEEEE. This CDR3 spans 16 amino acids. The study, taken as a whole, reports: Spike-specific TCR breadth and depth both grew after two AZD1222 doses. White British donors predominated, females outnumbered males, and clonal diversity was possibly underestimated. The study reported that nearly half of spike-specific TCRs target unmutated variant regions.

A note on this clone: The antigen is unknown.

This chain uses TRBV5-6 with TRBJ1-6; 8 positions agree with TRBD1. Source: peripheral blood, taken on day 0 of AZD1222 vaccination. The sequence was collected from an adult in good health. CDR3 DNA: TGTGCCAGCAGCTTGGACAGGGGGAACTATAATTCACCCCTCCACTTT. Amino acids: CASSLDRGNYNSPLHF.